This T cell receptor (beta chain) was identified in a study of T cell responses to AZD1222 COVID-19 vaccine. Pooled samples include second doses given at about 4 or 12 weeks. Method: immunoSEQ multiplex PCR; TCRdb's copy keeps in-frame clones and lacks some. In the table there are about 130,000 clones, around 90% of which are singletons. Here the sequenced sample was peripheral blood, taken 28 days after the second AZD1222 dose. The sequence was collected from an adult who received the AZD1222 COVID-19 vaccine.

CDR3 DNA sequence: TGTGCCACTACGAGTAGGGGGGTCTATGGCTACACCTTC. This sequence encodes CATTSRGVYGYTF. The gene calls are TRBV14 and TRBJ1-2; tentatively, D is TRBD1 (6 bases). There are 13 residues in the CDR3. Germline V CDR1 and CDR2: SGHDN, FVKESK. V dropped 10 bases and J dropped 4 bases, with 16 bases sitting between them.